A single sample gave rise to the 13 T cell receptor beta chains below, sequenced in a study of post-analysis software for immune sequencing data. Antigens for these TCRs are unknown. Prepared TCR beta cDNA libraries contained unique molecular identifiers. One entry per CDR3 protein results from TCRdb running MiXCR on the PCR reads. The sample lists some 190,000 distinct CDR3 sequences, over 25% seen once, with 3.4% in the top ten. Study-level findings and limits: When patients were compared with controls, four to six TRBV segments were more frequent, TRBV5-6, TRBV5-1 and TRBV20-1 among them.

Source material: blood. These TCRs come from a girl under 18 with multiple sclerosis.

The rearrangement joins TRBV29-1 to TRBJ2-7; no clear D gene. Germline assignment: CDR1 SQVTM and CDR2 ANQGSEA. Trimming stripped 1 base from V and 6 bases from J, with 7 bases between. The CDR3 extends over 11 amino acids. CDR3 region: CSVEVGPEQYF. The CDR3 DNA reads as TGCAGCGTTGAAGTAGGTCCCGAGCAGTACTTC.

J is TRBJ2-3 and V is TRBV10-3; 7 bases fit TRBD2. Germline-derived CDR1 and CDR2 are ENHRY and SYGVKD. This CDR3 comprises 14 residues. V trimming: 4 bases; J trimming: 6 bases; junction bases outside the gene matches: 7. The CDR3 protein is CAISVASGPDTQYF. The CDR3 nucleotides are TGTGCCATCAGTGTGGCTAGCGGCCCGGATACGCAGTATTTT.

The table lists this clonotype with a few counts. V and J are TRBV12-3 or TRBV12-4 and TRBJ1-5; maybe TRBD1 (5 bases). Trimming removed 3 bases at V and 4 bases at J, with 10 bases between. This CDR3 spans 14 amino acids. The CDR3 is CASSFGGVNQPQHF. In DNA, the CDR3 is TGTGCCAGCAGTTTTGGAGGGGTAAATCAGCCCCAGCATTTT.

This clonotype appeared many times. The DNA of the CDR3 is TGCAGCGTTGCTGCGGGAGTACTCTACGAGCAGTACTTC. Its protein product is CSVAAGVLYEQYF. The rearrangement joins TRBV29-1 to TRBJ2-7, with TRBD2 identical over 7 bases. The germline gives CDR1 SQVTM, CDR2 ANQGSEA. The CDR3 consists of 13 residues. The V segment lost 4 bases and the J segment 3 bases; nucleotides outside the gene matches: 6.

This chain connects TRBV3-1 to TRBJ2-3; D remains unclear. This CDR3 is 12 amino acids long. Germline CDR1 reads LGHDT; CDR2 reads YNNKEL (reference sequence). V dropped 2 bases and J dropped 6 bases, with 6 bases sitting between them. CDR3 bases: TGTGCCAGCAGCCAACTTGCGGATACGCAGTATTTT. It yields the protein CASSQLADTQYF.

This clonotype was seen at least ten times. The rearrangement joins TRBV12-3 or TRBV12-4 to TRBJ2-7; weak D call: TRBD1 (6 bases). This CDR3 region has 14 residues. V dropped 2 bases and J dropped 3 bases, with 11 bases sitting between them. Here the CDR3 reads CASSLRQGNYEQYF. CDR3 bases: TGTGCCAGCAGTTTAAGGCAGGGGAACTACGAGCAGTACTTC.

This clonotype has a handful of counts. A read error may explain this, as a much larger clone is one base away. The chain links TRBV6-5 to TRBJ2-4; the D gene is possibly TRBD2 (5 bases). Germline values: CDR1 MNHEY, CDR2 SVGAGI. The CDR3 is made up of 14 amino acids. The CDR3 coding sequence is TGTGCCAGCAGTCCGAGCGGAACCAAAAACGTTCAGTACTTC. As protein: CASSPSGTKNVQYF.

This chain connects TRBV5-1 to TRBJ2-1, with TRBD1 as a possible D gene (5 bases). V was shortened by 7 bases and J by 4 bases, with 18 bases between the two germline ends. Germline V gene sequence: CDR1 SGHRS, CDR2 YFSETQ. The CDR3 has 15 amino acids. In nucleotides, the CDR3 is TGCGCCAGCGGCCATAATCAGGGAATTTACAATGAGCAGTTCTTC. Residues: CASGHNQGIYNEQFF.

This clonotype was recorded a few times. J is TRBJ2-3 and V is TRBV28; 11 bases align to TRBD2. The length of the CDR3 is 15 residues. V was clipped by 5 bases and J by 2 bases; unmatched bases: 3. CDR1 and CDR2 (germline): MDHEN, SYDVKM. The CDR3 loop is CASSLLAGDTDTQYF. In DNA, the CDR3 is TGTGCCAGCAGTCTACTAGCGGGAGACACAGATACGCAGTATTTT.

This clonotype was found many times. The chain carries TRBV29-1 and TRBJ1-2, with D possibly TRBD1 on 5 matching bases. There are 14 residues in the CDR3. The germline V gene has CDR1 SQVTM and CDR2 ANQGSEA. Trimming removed 7 bases from V and 4 bases from J, with 19 bases in between. The CDR3, as DNA: TGCAGCGCCCAACCAGACAGTAACCCCTATGGCTACACCTTC. This gives the protein CSAQPDSNPYGYTF.

This clonotype was counted once. The chain combines TRBV28 with TRBJ1-6; D might be TRBD1 (6 bases). The CDR3 spans 18 residues. Trimming cost V 4 bases and J 8 bases, with 24 bases left between them. Germline V gene sequence: CDR1 MDHEN, CDR2 SYDVKM. This CDR3 reads CASSSTGRVGAGYSPLHF. The CDR3 DNA reads as TGTGCCAGCAGTTCAACAGGGAGGGTGGGGGCTGGGTATTCACCCCTCCACTTT.

This clonotype has just a few counts. This chain uses TRBV28 with TRBJ1-2; 8 bases align to TRBD1. Trimming cost V 1 base and J 7 bases; bases outside gene matches: 5. The CDR3 loop spans 14 amino acids. Per the germline V gene, CDR1 is MDHEN and CDR2 is SYDVKM. The CDR3 DNA reads as TGTGCCAGCAGTTTATCCGACAGGGGTCCTGGCTACACCTTC. This encodes CASSLSDRGPGYTF.

The J gene is TRBJ1-1, the V gene TRBV3-1, with 10 nucleotides matching TRBD1. This CDR3 spans 12 amino acids. Unmatched junction bases numbered 0, after V lost 3 bases and J lost 8 bases. Germline CDR1 is LGHDT and CDR2 is YNNKEL (reference sequence). The CDR3 coding sequence is TGTGCCAGCAGCCAGGGACAGGGGGAAGCTTTCTTT. Its translation: CASSQGQGEAFF.